Listed here are 27 T cell receptor beta chains from one sample, sequenced in a study of blood T cell repertoires in COVID-19. This table comes from immunoSEQ multiplex PCR, and its TCRdb copy is limited to in-frame clones, with some not included. This table holds 400,000 or so clones, about 90% found once. The sample taken for sequencing was PBMCs or T cells enriched from blood (not recorded which). Receptor source: a man aged 35-49 years in a cohort exposed to, infected with or recovered from COVID-19 (not recorded which).

The gene calls are TRBV18 and TRBJ1-1; the match to TRBD1 covers 10 bases. There are 15 residues in the CDR3. Germline values: CDR1 KGHSH, CDR2 LQKENI. V trimming: 2 bases; J trimming: 3 bases; junction bases outside the gene matches: 3. The CDR3 protein is CASSPGTGADTEAFF. CDR3 DNA: TGTGCCAGCTCACCAGGGACAGGGGCGGACACTGAAGCTTTCTTT.

This chain connects TRBV5-5 to TRBJ1-1; 9 bases map to TRBD1. In germline, CDR1 is SGHKS, CDR2 YYEKEE (reference sequence). V was clipped by 5 bases and J by 10 bases; unmatched bases: 15. The CDR3 runs 15 residues. The CDR3 sequence: CASSLPPGQGVRAFF. CDR3 bases: TGTGCCAGCAGTCTGCCCCCGGGACAGGGAGTCCGAGCTTTCTTT.

The chain recombines TRBV7-7 with TRBJ2-1; D may be TRBD2 (6 bases). Trimming shortened V by 5 bases and J by 0 bases, and 14 bases separated the two germline ends. The germline gives CDR1 SSHAT, CDR2 FNYEAQ (reference sequence). The CDR3 loop spans 16 amino acids. The CDR3 DNA reads TGTGCCAGCAGCCAACTCCTAGCGAGCTCCTACAATGAGCAGTTCTTC. This sequence encodes CASSQLLASSYNEQFF. Combining the CDR3 with reference TRBV7-7 and TRBJ2-1 gives the whole variable domain GAGVSQSPRYKVTKRGQDVTLRCDPISSHATLYWYQQALGQGPEFLTYFNYEAQPDKSGLPSDRFSAERPEGSISTLTIQRTEQRDSAMYRCASSQLLASSYNEQFFGPGTRLTVL.

A single count supports this clone. The chain is built from TRBV9 and TRBJ2-2, with D perhaps matching TRBD2 (5 bases). Trimming removed 5 bases at V and 3 bases at J, with 8 bases between. Germline V lookup: CDR1 SGDLS, CDR2 YYNGEE. The CDR3 has 13 amino acids. The CDR3, as DNA: TGTGCCAGCAGACCGGAGGACACCGGGGAGCTGTTTTTT. Amino acids: CASRPEDTGELFF.

The genes are TRBV11-2 and TRBJ1-1, with a tentative D call TRBD1 (5 bases). CDR3 length equals 17 residues. Germline assignment: CDR1 SGHAT and CDR2 FQNNGV. V shed 3 bases and J shed 1 base, with 18 bases lying between them. Written as DNA, the CDR3 is TGTGCCAGCAGCTTCCGGGGGATTAGGGCAAGGAACACTGAAGCTTTCTTT. Protein sequence: CASSFRGIRARNTEAFF.

The V and J genes are TRBV2 and TRBJ2-2; 8 nucleotides agree with TRBD1. The CDR3 has 15 amino acids. The junction had 8 bases not matched to a gene; V was cut back by 4 bases and J by 7 bases. Germline V gene lookup returns CDR1 SNHLY and CDR2 FYNNEI. CDR3 in DNA: TGTGCCAGCAGTGTAACACAGGGGGAAGTCGGGGAGCTGTTTTTT. Its translation: CASSVTQGEVGELFF.

The chain couples TRBV6-5 to TRBJ1-2; D call uncertain. Trimming cost V 10 bases and J 2 bases, with 8 bases left between them. The CDR3 contains 11 residues. The V gene's germline CDR1 is MNHEY and CDR2 SVGAGI. The CDR3 is CAIHRNYGYTF. DNA for the CDR3: TGTGCCATCCACCGGAACTATGGCTACACCTTC.

This clone has only a few counts. V and J are TRBV7-9 and TRBJ1-2; possible D gene TRBD1, 5 bases. Trimming shortened V by 3 bases and J by 0 bases, and 11 bases separated the two germline ends. The CDR3 covers 15 residues. Germline V CDR1 and CDR2: SEHNR, FQNEAQ (reference sequence). DNA of the CDR3: TGTGCCAGCAGCTTGCACGACAGACCTAACTATGGCTACACCTTC. Its protein product is CASSLHDRPNYGYTF.

This chain links TRBV7-6 with TRBJ1-5; maybe TRBD1 (6 bases). V lost 2 bases and J lost 4, with 12 bases in between. Germline-derived CDR1 and CDR2 are SGHVS and FNYEAQ. This CDR3 is 15 amino acids long. CDR3 sequence (DNA): TGTGCCAGCAGCTTATCGACAGGCGGGAATCAGCCCCAGCATTTT. This codes for CASSLSTGGNQPQHF.

The V call is TRBV6-6, the J call TRBJ2-3, with 12 positions matching TRBD2. The CDR3 contains 19 residues. Germline trimming cut 5 bases from V and 4 bases from J; bases unmatched to any gene: 16. Germline CDR1 and CDR2: MNHNY and SVGAGI (reference sequence). The CDR3 coding sequence is TGTGCCAGCAGTCCGGGACTAGCGGGCGCGCGTGGTCGCGCAGATACGCAGTATTTT. Protein: CASSPGLAGARGRADTQYF.

This sequence joins TRBV10-1 and TRBJ2-3, with D perhaps matching TRBD2 (6 bases). The CDR3 is made up of 18 amino acids. Germline values: CDR1 WNHNN, CDR2 SYGVQD (reference sequence). The ends were cut back, 0 bases at V and 2 bases at J, with 18 bases in the middle. CDR3 bases: TGCGCCAGCAGTGAGTCGAGTGGGACTCTCTTCCCCACAGATACGCAGTATTTT. Amino acids: CASSESSGTLFPTDTQYF.

The chain couples TRBV27 to TRBJ2-1; D not resolved. This CDR3 is built from 11 residues. With 8 bases removed from V and 6 bases from J, the gap between germline ends came to 8 bases. Germline V gene data show CDR1 as MNHEY and CDR2 as SMNVEV (reference sequence). The CDR3 spells CASGTFNEQFF. In nucleotides, the CDR3 is TGTGCCAGCGGTACATTCAATGAGCAGTTCTTC.

The chain recombines TRBV2 with TRBJ2-3; D may be TRBD2 (6 bases). With 3 bases removed from V and 2 bases from J, the gap between germline ends came to 12 bases. The germline gives CDR1 SNHLY, CDR2 FYNNEI. The CDR3 spans 15 residues. DNA for the CDR3: TGTGCCAGCAGTGATGTGGGACTTAACACAGATACGCAGTATTTT. Protein: CASSDVGLNTDTQYF.

This clone turned up a few times. The J gene is TRBJ2-3, the V gene TRBV5-1; 12 bases fit TRBD2. In germline, CDR1 is SGHRS, CDR2 YFSETQ. This CDR3 comprises 14 residues. V lost 7 bases to trimming and J lost 7 bases; unmatched junction nucleotides: 7. Here the CDR3 reads CASWTSGTANTQYF. In nucleotides, the CDR3 is TGCGCCAGCTGGACTAGCGGGACGGCGAATACGCAGTATTTT.

The chain carries TRBV5-6 and TRBJ2-5, with 7 bases that match TRBD1. The CDR3 spans 15 residues. Per germline, CDR1 SGHDT and CDR2 YYEEEE. V was clipped by 0 bases and J by 2 bases; unmatched bases: 4. The CDR3 loop reads CASSLGQGLQETQYF. The CDR3 DNA reads TGTGCCAGCAGCTTGGGACAGGGATTACAAGAGACCCAGTACTTC. The full variable domain, rest sourced from reference TRBV5-6 and TRBJ2-5, is DAGVTQSPTHLIKTRGQQVTLRCSPKSGHDTVSWYQQALGQGPQFIFQYYEEEERQRGNFPDRFSGHQFPNYSSELNVNALLLGDSALYLCASSLGQGLQETQYFGPGTRLLVL.

The chain has TRBV7-2 and TRBJ1-2; maybe TRBD1 (6 bases). The CDR3 has 15 amino acids. The V gene lost 5 bases and the J gene lost 5 bases, with 18 bases spanning the gap. Germline V gene data show CDR1 as SGHTA and CDR2 as FQGNSA. The CDR3 protein is CASSTAFDRPYGYTF. CDR3 nucleotide sequence: TGTGCCAGCAGCACGGCCTTCGACAGGCCTTATGGCTACACCTTC.

The rearrangement links TRBV9 to TRBJ2-1; TRBD2 matches 9 bases. The CDR3 runs 16 residues. After removal of 0 bases from V and 9 bases from J, the junction contained 10 bases not matched to a gene. Germline CDR1 is SGDLS and CDR2 is YYNGEE. This CDR3 is CASSVGTSDLQGEQFF. The DNA for the CDR3 is TGTGCCAGCAGCGTAGGGACTAGCGATCTTCAAGGTGAGCAGTTCTTC.

V and J are TRBV5-1 and TRBJ2-4; the match to TRBD1 covers 8 bases. V dropped 2 bases and J dropped 1; count of bases not matched to a gene: 2. CDR1 and CDR2 (germline): SGHRS, YFSETQ. The length of the CDR3 is 15 residues. CDR3 sequence reads: CASSFAGGAKNIQYF. The CDR3 DNA reads TGCGCCAGCAGCTTCGCAGGGGGCGCCAAAAACATTCAGTACTTC. The full variable domain, its missing parts supplied by reference TRBV5-1 and TRBJ2-4, is KAGVTQTPRYLIKTRGQQVTLSCSPISGHRSVSWYQQTPGQGLQFLFEYFSETQRNKGNFPGRFSGRQFSNSRSEMNVSTLELGDSALYLCASSFAGGAKNIQYFGAGTRLSVL.

The chain joins TRBV19 to TRBJ2-3, with TRBD2 identical over 7 bases. V was pared by 8 bases and J by 2 bases, with 7 bases of the junction left unmatched. The CDR3 covers 14 residues. CDR1 is LNHDA and CDR2 is SQIVND in the germline V gene (reference sequence). This CDR3 is CASSIGLVTDTQYF. The CDR3, as DNA: TGTGCCAGTTCCATCGGACTAGTCACAGATACGCAGTATTTT. Full variable domain (rest looked up from reference TRBV19 and TRBJ2-3): DGGITQSPKYLFRKEGQNVTLSCEQNLNHDAMYWYRQDPGQGLRLIYYSQIVNDFQKGDIAEGYSVSREKKESFPLTVTSAQKNPTAFYLCASSIGLVTDTQYFGPGTRLTVL.

The chain uses TRBV24-1 and TRBJ1-5; TRBD1 matches 10 bases. Germline V gene lookup returns CDR1 KGHDR and CDR2 SFDVKD. The CDR3 loop spans 15 amino acids. The ends lost 4 bases at V and 6 bases at J; junction bases unmatched: 5. The CDR3 protein is CATSERGTGAQPQHF. CDR3 nucleotide sequence: TGTGCCACCAGTGAGCGAGGGACAGGGGCTCAGCCCCAGCATTTT.

This chain links TRBV30 with TRBJ2-1; TRBD2 agrees at 8 bases. V shed 0 bases, J shed 9 bases, and the junction held 7 bases outside the gene matches. The CDR3 length is 14 residues. CDR1 is GTSNPN, CDR2 SVGIG, per germline (reference sequence). As DNA, the CDR3 is TGTGCCTGGAGTGTAGGTAGTAGCGGGACTGAGCAGTTCTTC. The encoded protein is CAWSVGSSGTEQFF.

This clone was seen a single time. This sample also contains other DNA sequences that code for the same CDR3. This chain joins TRBV5-1 and TRBJ1-4; a weak D match, TRBD1 (5 bases). The CDR3 is made up of 14 amino acids. V was shortened by 4 bases and J by 5 bases, with 12 bases between the two germline ends. Germline V lookup: CDR1 SGHRS, CDR2 YFSETQ. In DNA, the CDR3 is TGCGCCAGCAGCCCAGACAGCGTAAATGAAAAACTGTTTTTT. Encoded protein: CASSPDSVNEKLFF.

This sequence joins TRBV27 and TRBJ2-1; TRBD1 is a possible D gene (6 bases). CDR1 MNHEY and CDR2 SMNVEV come from the germline V gene (reference sequence). The CDR3 sequence is 14 residues long. V lost 2 bases, J lost 5 bases, and 10 bases lay in between. DNA for the CDR3: TGTGCCAGCAGTTTAAGGGACAATAACAATGAGCAGTTCTTC. It yields the protein CASSLRDNNNEQFF.

This chain connects TRBV30 to TRBJ1-5; 8 bases match TRBD1. The J segment lost 12 bases and the V segment lost 0 bases, leaving 4 bases of the junction unmatched. CDR3 length: 12 residues. Germline CDR1 GTSNPN, CDR2 SVGIG (reference sequence). CDR3 residues: CAWSVGQGRQHF. CDR3 nucleotides: TGTGCCTGGAGTGTAGGACAGGGCCGCCAGCATTTT.

This chain joins TRBV27 and TRBJ2-3, with TRBD1 matching 7 bases. The CDR3 contains 14 residues. V gave up 3 bases and J gave up 6 bases; unmatched junction bases: 6. Germline-derived CDR1 and CDR2 are MNHEY and SMNVEV (reference sequence). CDR3 residues: CASSFGQARDTQYF. The CDR3 nucleotides are TGTGCCAGCAGTTTTGGACAGGCTAGGGATACGCAGTATTTT.

The chain uses TRBV5-1 and TRBJ2-1; the D gene is possibly TRBD1 (7 bases). The germline V gene has CDR1 SGHRS and CDR2 YFSETQ. This CDR3 is built from 14 residues. The V end lost 0 bases, the J end lost 6 bases, and 10 bases lay between the germline ends. The CDR3 DNA reads as TGCGCCAGCAGCTTGGGACAGGGAGGCAATGAGCAGTTCTTC. Translated, it gives CASSLGQGGNEQFF. The full variable domain, completed using reference TRBV5-1 and TRBJ2-1, is KAGVTQTPRYLIKTRGQQVTLSCSPISGHRSVSWYQQTPGQGLQFLFEYFSETQRNKGNFPGRFSGRQFSNSRSEMNVSTLELGDSALYLCASSLGQGGNEQFFGPGTRLTVL.

The V and J genes are TRBV5-4 and TRBJ1-1; 8 nucleotides agree with TRBD1. V was pared by 1 base and J by 3 bases, with 2 bases of the junction left unmatched. Germline CDR1 is SGHNT and CDR2 is YYREEE (reference sequence). This CDR3 contains 14 residues. This chain's CDR3 is CASSLQGAYTEAFF. In DNA, the CDR3 is TGTGCCAGCAGCTTGCAGGGGGCCTACACTGAAGCTTTCTTT.